Following are 21 T cell receptor beta chains from one sample sequenced in a study of cytomegalovirus exposure and HLA in healthy donors. It was with 60 Vbeta and 13 Jbeta primers that the PCR ran. Sequencing was performed with immunoSEQ multiplex PCR; in TCRdb, only in-frame clones are kept and a portion is missing. The sample shows some 190,000 clones, around three quarters of them seen only once. The material sequenced was PBMCs. These receptors all come from a woman aged 25 to 39 in good health and CMV-seropositive.

The J gene is TRBJ1-5, the V gene TRBV19; possible D gene TRBD1, 5 bases. The V gene's germline CDR1 is LNHDA and CDR2 SQIVND (reference sequence). The CDR3 is 15 residues long. V was clipped by 4 bases and J by 4 bases, with 14 bases between them. CDR3 DNA: TGTGCCAGTAGTAGGGGGGGACGGCCGAATCAGCCCCAGCATTTT. It codes for CASSRGGRPNQPQHF.

The sample holds one count of this clone. DNA of the CDR3: TGCAGCGTTGTAGACGGGTACGGAGCCAACACTGAAGCTTTCTTT. Protein sequence: CSVVDGYGANTEAFF. This chain joins TRBV29-1 and TRBJ1-1; D ambiguous. Germline V CDR1 and CDR2: SQVTM, ANQGSEA. There are 15 residues in the CDR3. The ends were cut back, 4 bases at V and 2 bases at J, with 17 bases in the middle.

Concerning this clone: Other DNA variants within this sample encode the same CDR3. This chain joins TRBV4-2 and TRBJ1-5; D not resolved. Trimming pared 0 bases from V and 3 bases from J, leaving 12 bases between. CDR3 length: 16 amino acids. CDR1 and CDR2 from the germline V gene are LGHNA and YNFKEQ. The CDR3 loop reads CASSQDPGLNNQPQHF. The CDR3 DNA sequence: TGTGCCAGCAGCCAAGATCCCGGGTTGAACAATCAGCCCCAGCATTTT.

The genes are TRBV5-1 and TRBJ2-1; 12 nucleotides line up with TRBD2. Germline V gene lookup returns CDR1 SGHRS and CDR2 YFSETQ. The CDR3 runs to 16 residues. The V and J ends lost 0 bases and 4 bases, in that order; junction bases with no gene match: 2. The CDR3 loop reads CASSLASGGVYNEQFF. The CDR3 DNA is TGCGCCAGCAGCTTGGCTAGCGGGGGGGTGTACAATGAGCAGTTCTTC.

This clone showed up just a few times. V is TRBV5-1 and J is TRBJ2-7; the D gene is possibly TRBD1 (5 bases). Germline V lookup: CDR1 SGHRS, CDR2 YFSETQ. Trimming cost V 0 bases and J 6 bases, with 10 bases left between them. The CDR3 is made up of 13 amino acids. The CDR3, as DNA: TGCGCCAGCAGCTTGGGGGGCGAACTCGAGCAGTACTTC. This gives the protein CASSLGGELEQYF. Full variable domain (rest looked up from reference TRBV5-1 and TRBJ2-7): KAGVTQTPRYLIKTRGQQVTLSCSPISGHRSVSWYQQTPGQGLQFLFEYFSETQRNKGNFPGRFSGRQFSNSRSEMNVSTLELGDSALYLCASSLGGELEQYFGPGTRLTVT.

A few counts support this clone. V usage is TRBV14 and J usage is TRBJ2-1; TRBD2 aligns across 10 bases. The CDR3 covers 16 residues. From germline, CDR1 is SGHDN and CDR2 FVKESK. Losses at the gene ends were 4 bases for V and 5 bases for J; bases not matched to a gene: 8. The CDR3 nucleotides read TGTGCCAGCAGCCCGAGTCAGCGGGAGGGCCACAATGAGCAGTTCTTC. The encoded protein is CASSPSQREGHNEQFF.

The CDR3 sequence is CSSLRLGSSYNEQFF. CDR3 bases: TGCAGCTCCCTTCGCCTGGGGAGCTCCTACAATGAGCAGTTCTTC. This chain connects TRBV29-1 to TRBJ2-1; possible D gene TRBD2, 5 bases. Trimming left V 8 bases short and J 0 bases short, with 17 bases between. Germline lookup yields CDR1 SQVTM and CDR2 ANQGSEA. CDR3 size: 15 residues.

J is TRBJ2-3 and V is TRBV2; 9 bases are a match to TRBD2. The CDR3 spans 16 residues. V shed 2 bases and J 2 bases; nucleotides not matched to a gene: 5. The germline CDR1 and CDR2 sequences are SNHLY and FYNNEI. The CDR3 DNA follows: TGTGCCAGCAGTGAACTAGCGGGGTGGGACACAGATACGCAGTATTTT. This sequence encodes CASSELAGWDTDTQYF.

This clone came up a few times. The chain uses TRBV7-9 and TRBJ2-7; no clear D. Trimming took off 1 base at V and 5 bases at J, with 3 bases between the two ends. The CDR3 is 11 amino acids. Germline CDR1 is SEHNR and CDR2 is FQNEAQ (reference sequence). CDR3 in amino acids: CASSLVNEQYF. The CDR3 DNA is TGTGCCAGCAGCTTAGTTAACGAGCAGTACTTC.

The rearrangement uses TRBV28 and TRBJ1-5, with 9 bases that match TRBD1. This CDR3 is built from 19 residues. The V gene's germline CDR1 is MDHEN and CDR2 SYDVKM. Trimming removed 6 bases from V and 1 base from J; junction bases left unmatched: 16. CDR3 sequence: CASSLTAENRGQSNQPQHF. The CDR3 DNA is TGTGCCAGCAGCCTAACGGCCGAGAACAGGGGGCAGAGCAATCAGCCCCAGCATTTT.

The chain uses TRBV9 and TRBJ2-2, with 7 nucleotides matching TRBD1. V shed 0 bases, J shed 7 bases, and the junction held 9 bases outside the gene matches. CDR3 size: 16 residues. Germline V gene sequence: CDR1 SGDLS, CDR2 YYNGEE. The CDR3 sequence is CASSVVQGVFGGELFF. As DNA, the CDR3 is TGTGCCAGCAGCGTAGTCCAGGGGGTGTTTGGCGGGGAGCTGTTTTTT.

The chain couples TRBV30 to TRBJ1-3; perhaps TRBD1 as D (6 bases). V gave up 4 bases and J gave up 16 bases, with 20 bases separating them. This CDR3 comprises 12 residues. Germline values: CDR1 GTSNPN, CDR2 SVGIG (reference sequence). The CDR3 DNA follows: TGTGCCTGGAAAGGAACGACAGGCCGATTCTATTTT. Amino acid sequence: CAWKGTTGRFYF. Combining the CDR3 with reference TRBV30 and TRBJ1-3 gives the whole variable domain SQTIHQWPATLVQPVGSPLSLECTVEGTSNPNLYWYRQAAGRGLQLLFYSVGIGQISSEVPQNLSASRPQDRQFILSSKKLLLSDSGFYLCAWKGTTGRFYFGEGSWLTVV.

This clone occurred a few times. The chain has TRBV30 and TRBJ1-6; 8 bases match TRBD1. The germline CDR1 and CDR2 sequences are GTSNPN and SVGIG (reference sequence). The trim removed 7 bases at V and 6 bases at J, leaving 5 bases unmatched. The CDR3 has 13 residues. The CDR3 loop is CALGTGGNSPLHF. In DNA form, the CDR3 reads TGTGCCTTAGGGACAGGTGGTAATTCACCCCTCCACTTT. Full variable domain (missing parts from reference TRBV30 and TRBJ1-6): SQTIHQWPATLVQPVGSPLSLECTVEGTSNPNLYWYRQAAGRGLQLLFYSVGIGQISSEVPQNLSASRPQDRQFILSSKKLLLSDSGFYLCALGTGGNSPLHFGNGTRLTVT.

This clone showed up just a few times. This chain connects TRBV11-3 to TRBJ2-1; D may be TRBD2 (5 bases). The CDR3 length is 15 residues. V shed 3 bases and J shed 2 bases, with 11 bases lying between them. The germline V gene has CDR1 SGHNT and CDR2 YENEEA. CDR3: CASSFGLAPYNEQFF. In DNA form, the CDR3 reads TGTGCCAGCAGCTTCGGGCTAGCCCCCTACAATGAGCAGTTCTTC. The variable domain in full, with the rest retrieved from reference TRBV11-3 and TRBJ2-1, is EAGVVQSPRYKIIEKKQPVAFWCNPISGHNTLYWYLQNLGQGPELLIRYENEEAVDDSQLPKDRFSAERLKGVDSTLKIQPAELGDSAVYLCASSFGLAPYNEQFFGPGTRLTVL.

Comments on this clone: The CDR3 does not end in the conserved phenylalanine or tryptophan, so this is likely a read error. This chain connects TRBV7-9 to TRBJ2-7; 7 bases agree with TRBD1. Germline V lookup: CDR1 SEHNR, CDR2 FQNEAQ (reference sequence). The CDR3 spans 14 residues. The J segment lost 1 base and the V segment lost 5 bases, leaving 5 bases of the junction unmatched. The CDR3 loop is CASSRTGDSYEQYL. CDR3 coding DNA: TGTGCCAGCAGCAGAACAGGGGATTCCTACGAGCAGTACCTC.

The rearrangement links TRBV18 to TRBJ1-3; D perhaps matches TRBD1 (5 bases). Trimming cost V 0 bases and J 0 bases, with 6 bases left between them. Germline V CDR1 and CDR2: KGHSH, LQKENI. The CDR3 runs 15 residues. CDR3 sequence (DNA): TGTGCCAGCTCACCACCGGGGGGCTCTGGAAACACCATATATTTT. This gives the protein CASSPPGGSGNTIYF.

V usage is TRBV6-1 and J usage is TRBJ2-7, with 10 nucleotides matching TRBD1. The CDR3 is 16 residues long. Trimming cost V 4 bases and J 2 bases; bases outside gene matches: 8. Germline-derived CDR1 and CDR2 are MNHNS and SASEGT. The CDR3 region is CASSARGTGEPYEQYF. Written as DNA, the CDR3 is TGTGCCAGCAGTGCCCGGGGGACAGGGGAACCCTACGAGCAGTACTTC.

V and J are TRBV7-2 and TRBJ2-5; 14 bases align to TRBD2. CDR1 is SGHTA and CDR2 is FQGNSA in the germline V gene. After removal of 4 bases from V and 4 bases from J, the junction contained 5 bases not matched to a gene. The CDR3 length is 16 residues. CDR3 in amino acids: CASSSRLAGGPETQYF. The CDR3, as DNA: TGTGCCAGCAGCTCTAGACTAGCGGGAGGGCCAGAGACCCAGTACTTC.

In this sample, this clone turned up once. The rearrangement uses TRBV18 and TRBJ2-7, with D tentatively TRBD1 (6 bases). The CDR3 sequence is 13 residues long. Germline lookup yields CDR1 KGHSH and CDR2 LQKENI. V was pared by 6 bases and J by 4 bases, with 13 bases between. This CDR3 is CASSPSQGYEQYF. The CDR3, as DNA: TGTGCCAGCTCTCCCTCACAGGGTTACGAGCAGTACTTC. The whole variable domain, filled in from reference TRBV18 and TRBJ2-7, reads NAGVMQNPRHLVRRRGQEARLRCSPMKGHSHVYWYRQLPEEGLKFMVYLQKENIIDESGMPKERFSAEFPKEGPSILRIQQVVRGDSAAYFCASSPSQGYEQYFGPGTRLTVT.

The rearrangement links TRBV30 to TRBJ2-1, with 8 bases matching TRBD2. From germline, CDR1 is GTSNPN and CDR2 SVGIG (reference sequence). V shed 6 bases and J 5 bases; nucleotides not matched to a gene: 6. This CDR3 comprises 13 residues. The CDR3 reads CACGTRAHNEQFF. CDR3 nucleotides: TGTGCCTGCGGGACTAGAGCCCACAATGAGCAGTTCTTC.

As regards this clone: This sample also contains other DNA sequences that code for the same CDR3. J is TRBJ2-7 and V is TRBV5-1; 10 nucleotides agree with TRBD2. The V segment lost 0 bases and the J segment 0 bases; nucleotides outside the gene matches: 0. The CDR3 consists of 15 residues. Germline V lookup: CDR1 SGHRS, CDR2 YFSETQ. The CDR3, as DNA: TGCGCCAGCAGCTTGGGACTAGCGGGCTCCTACGAGCAGTACTTC. It is translated as CASSLGLAGSYEQYF.